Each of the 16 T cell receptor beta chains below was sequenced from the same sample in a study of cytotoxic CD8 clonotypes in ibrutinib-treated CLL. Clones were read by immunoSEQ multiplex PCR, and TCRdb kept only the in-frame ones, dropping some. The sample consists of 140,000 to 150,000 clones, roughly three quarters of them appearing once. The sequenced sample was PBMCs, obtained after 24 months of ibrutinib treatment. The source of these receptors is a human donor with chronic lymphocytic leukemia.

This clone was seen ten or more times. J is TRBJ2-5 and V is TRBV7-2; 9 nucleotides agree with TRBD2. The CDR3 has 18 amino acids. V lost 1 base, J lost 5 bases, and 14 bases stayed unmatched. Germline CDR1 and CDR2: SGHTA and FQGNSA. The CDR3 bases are TGTGCCAGCAGCTTAGGCCCCCGCGCGGGGGGGCGCGGGGAGACCCAGTACTTC. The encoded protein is CASSLGPRAGGRGETQYF. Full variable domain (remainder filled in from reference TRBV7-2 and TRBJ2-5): GAGVSQSPSNKVTEKGKDVELRCDPISGHTALYWYRQSLGQGLEFLIYFQGNSAPDKSGLPSDRFSAERTGGSVSTLTIQRTQQEDSAVYLCASSLGPRAGGRGETQYFGPGTRLLVL.

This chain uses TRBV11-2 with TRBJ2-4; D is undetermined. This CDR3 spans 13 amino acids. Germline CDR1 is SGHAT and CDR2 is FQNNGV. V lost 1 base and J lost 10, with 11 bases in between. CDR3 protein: CASSLARWGIQYF. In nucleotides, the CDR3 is TGTGCCAGCAGCTTAGCCCGTTGGGGTATTCAGTACTTC.

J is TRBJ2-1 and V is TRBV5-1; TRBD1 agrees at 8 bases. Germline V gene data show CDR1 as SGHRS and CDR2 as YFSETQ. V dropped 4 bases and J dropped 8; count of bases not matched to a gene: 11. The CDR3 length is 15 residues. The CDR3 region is CASSPPTGAVDEQFF. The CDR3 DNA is TGCGCCAGCAGCCCGCCGACAGGGGCGGTAGATGAGCAGTTCTTC.

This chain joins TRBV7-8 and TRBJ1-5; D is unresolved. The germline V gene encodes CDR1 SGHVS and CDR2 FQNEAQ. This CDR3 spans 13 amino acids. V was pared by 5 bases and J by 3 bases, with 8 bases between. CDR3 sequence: CASSRGLNQPQHF. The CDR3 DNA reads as TGTGCCAGCAGCCGAGGACTCAATCAGCCCCAGCATTTT.

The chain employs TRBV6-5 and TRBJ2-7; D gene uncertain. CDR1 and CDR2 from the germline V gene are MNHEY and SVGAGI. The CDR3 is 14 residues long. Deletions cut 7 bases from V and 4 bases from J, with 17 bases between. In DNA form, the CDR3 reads TGTGCCAGCACCCCTCTTTGGACCAGTTACGAGCAGTACTTC. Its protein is CASTPLWTSYEQYF.

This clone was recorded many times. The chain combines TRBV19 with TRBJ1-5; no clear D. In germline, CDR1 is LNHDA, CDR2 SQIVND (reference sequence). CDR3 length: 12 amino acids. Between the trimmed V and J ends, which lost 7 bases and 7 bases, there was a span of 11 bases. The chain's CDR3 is CASMREEQPQHF. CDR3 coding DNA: TGTGCCAGTATGCGGGAAGAGCAGCCCCAGCATTTT.

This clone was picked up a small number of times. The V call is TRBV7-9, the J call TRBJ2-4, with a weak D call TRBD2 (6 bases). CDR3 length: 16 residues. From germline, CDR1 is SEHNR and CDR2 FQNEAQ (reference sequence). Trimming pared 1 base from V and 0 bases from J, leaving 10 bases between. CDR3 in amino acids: CASSLGAGLAKNIQYF. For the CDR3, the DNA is TGTGCCAGCAGCTTAGGGGCGGGGCTAGCCAAAAACATTCAGTACTTC. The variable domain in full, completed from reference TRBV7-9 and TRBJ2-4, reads DTGVSQNPRHKITKRGQNVTFRCDPISEHNRLYWYRQTLGQGPEFLTYFQNEAQLEKSRLLSDRFSAERPKGSFSTLEIQRTEQGDSAMYLCASSLGAGLAKNIQYFGAGTRLSVL.

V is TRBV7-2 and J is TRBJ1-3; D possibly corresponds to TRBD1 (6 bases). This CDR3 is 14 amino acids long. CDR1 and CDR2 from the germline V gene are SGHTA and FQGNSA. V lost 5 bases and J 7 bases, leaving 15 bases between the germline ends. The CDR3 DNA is TGTGCCAGCAGCGGGGGGGCTCCCGGGAACACCATATATTTT. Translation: CASSGGAPGNTIYF.

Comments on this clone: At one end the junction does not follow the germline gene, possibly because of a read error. The CDR3 bases are TGCCCGACCTCTACTGGAAACACCATATATTTT. Encoded protein: CPTSTGNTIYF. This chain connects TRBV6-4 to TRBJ1-3, with D unclear. In germline, CDR1 is MRHNA, CDR2 SNTAGT. This CDR3 has 11 amino acids.

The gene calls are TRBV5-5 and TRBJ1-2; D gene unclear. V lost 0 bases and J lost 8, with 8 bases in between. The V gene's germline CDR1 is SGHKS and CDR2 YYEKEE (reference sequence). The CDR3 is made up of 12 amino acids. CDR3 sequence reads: CASSLGRWGYTF. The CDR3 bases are TGTGCCAGCAGCTTGGGTCGCTGGGGCTACACCTTC.

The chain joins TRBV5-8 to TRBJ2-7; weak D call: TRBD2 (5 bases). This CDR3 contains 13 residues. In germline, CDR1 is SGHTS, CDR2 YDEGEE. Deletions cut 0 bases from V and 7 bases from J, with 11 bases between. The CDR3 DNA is TGTGCCAGCAGCTTGGGCGGGCGAAGGGAGCAGTACTTC. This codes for CASSLGGRREQYF. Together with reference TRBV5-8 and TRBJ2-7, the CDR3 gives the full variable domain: EAGVTQSPTHLIKTRGQQATLRCSPISGHTSVYWYQQALGLGLQFLLWYDEGEERNRGNFPPRFSGRQFPNYSSELNVNALELEDSALYLCASSLGGRREQYFGPGTRLTVT.

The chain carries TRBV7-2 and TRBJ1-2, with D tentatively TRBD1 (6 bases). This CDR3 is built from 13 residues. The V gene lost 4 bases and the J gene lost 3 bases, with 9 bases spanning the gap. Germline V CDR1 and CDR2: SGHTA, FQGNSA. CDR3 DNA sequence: TGTGCCAGCAGCTCCCGGACAGACTATGGCTACACCTTC. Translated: CASSSRTDYGYTF.

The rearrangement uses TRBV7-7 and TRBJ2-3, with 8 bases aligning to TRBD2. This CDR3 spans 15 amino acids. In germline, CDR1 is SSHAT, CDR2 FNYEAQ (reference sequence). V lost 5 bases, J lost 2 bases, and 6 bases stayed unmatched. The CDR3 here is CASSKGLGPTDTQYF. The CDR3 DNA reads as TGTGCCAGCAGCAAGGGACTAGGACCCACAGATACGCAGTATTTT.

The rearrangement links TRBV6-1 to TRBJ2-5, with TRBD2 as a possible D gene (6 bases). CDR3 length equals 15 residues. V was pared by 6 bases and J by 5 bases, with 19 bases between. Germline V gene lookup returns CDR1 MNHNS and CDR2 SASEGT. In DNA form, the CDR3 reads TGTGCCAGCAGCCACCGGGACTCCCCGGGGGAGACCCAGTACTTC. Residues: CASSHRDSPGETQYF.

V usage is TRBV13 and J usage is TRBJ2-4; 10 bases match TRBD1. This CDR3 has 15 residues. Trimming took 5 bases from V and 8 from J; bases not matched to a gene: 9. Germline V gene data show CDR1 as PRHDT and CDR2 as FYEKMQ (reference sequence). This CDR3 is CASSNRQGAWDIQYF. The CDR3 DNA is TGTGCCAGCAGCAACCGACAGGGGGCTTGGGACATTCAGTACTTC.

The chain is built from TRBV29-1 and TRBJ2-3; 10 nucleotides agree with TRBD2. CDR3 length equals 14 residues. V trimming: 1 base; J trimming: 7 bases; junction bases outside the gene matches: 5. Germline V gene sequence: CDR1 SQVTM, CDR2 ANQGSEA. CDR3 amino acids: CSVEGSSGGNTQYF. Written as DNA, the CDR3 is TGCAGCGTTGAAGGGTCTAGCGGGGGCAATACGCAGTATTTT.